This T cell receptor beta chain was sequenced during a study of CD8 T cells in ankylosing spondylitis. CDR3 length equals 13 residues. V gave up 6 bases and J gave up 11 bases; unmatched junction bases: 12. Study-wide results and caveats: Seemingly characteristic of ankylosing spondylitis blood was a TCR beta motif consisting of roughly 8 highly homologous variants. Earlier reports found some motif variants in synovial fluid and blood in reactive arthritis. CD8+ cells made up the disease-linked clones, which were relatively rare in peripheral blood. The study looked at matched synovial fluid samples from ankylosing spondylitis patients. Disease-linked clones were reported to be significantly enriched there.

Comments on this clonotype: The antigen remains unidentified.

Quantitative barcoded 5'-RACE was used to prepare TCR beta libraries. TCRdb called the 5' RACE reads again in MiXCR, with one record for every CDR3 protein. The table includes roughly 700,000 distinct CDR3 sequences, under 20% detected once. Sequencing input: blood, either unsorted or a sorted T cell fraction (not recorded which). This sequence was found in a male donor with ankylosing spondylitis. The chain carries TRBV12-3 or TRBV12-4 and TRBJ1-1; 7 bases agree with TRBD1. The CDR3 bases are TGTGCCAGCAGCGATATAACAGGGGTTTGGGCTTTCTTT. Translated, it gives CASSDITGVWAFF.